A selection of T cell receptor beta chains follows, all from one sample in a study of blood T cell repertoires in COVID-19. Produced via immunoSEQ multiplex PCR; TCRdb's table is partial and in-frame only. The sample yields about 390,000 clones, about 83% seen once. The source material was PBMCs or T cells enriched from blood (not recorded which). These receptors all stem from a woman aged 50 to 60 who had recovered from COVID-19. CDR3s include the opening cysteine and the closing phenylalanine or tryptophan. D genes are given only for firm matches. Rows give clone size only sometimes, using once, few, many, or a class for an expanded clone.

d_call	v_call	cdr3_length	j_call	clone_size	cdr3_aa	cdr3_nt
TRBD1	TRBV6-1	12	TRBJ2-1	NA	CASSEGGQGQFF	TGTGCCAGCAGTGAAGGGGGACAGGGACAGTTCTTC
TRBD1	TRBV10-3	15	TRBJ2-1	NA	CATWGSTGAVNEQFF	TGTGCCACCTGGGGGTCGACAGGGGCGGTCAATGAGCAGTTCTTC
TRBD1	TRBV6-6	20	TRBJ1-5	NA	CASSADPGQGGGSSNQPQHF	TGTGCCAGCAGCGCCGATCCGGGACAGGGGGGAGGTTCGAGCAATCAGCCCCAGCATTTT
TRBD2	TRBV28	16	TRBJ2-7	NA	CASSAKAGGLSYEQYF	TGTGCCAGCAGTGCCAAAGCGGGGGGCCTCTCCTACGAGCAGTACTTC
NA	TRBV7-8	15	TRBJ1-5	NA	CASMEGIYSNQPQHF	TGTGCCAGTATGGAGGGAATCTATAGCAATCAGCCCCAGCATTTT
NA	TRBV2	15	TRBJ2-7	NA	CASSEVYRGGHEQYF	TGTGCCAGCAGTGAAGTATATAGGGGGGGCCACGAGCAGTACTTC
TRBD1	TRBV3-1/TRBV3-2	14	TRBJ2-1	NA	CASSDRGLYNEQFF	TGTGCCAGCAGCGACAGGGGGCTCTACAATGAGCAGTTCTTC
NA	TRBV3-1/TRBV3-2	17	TRBJ1-4	NA	CASSQLTGTLINEKLFF	TGTGCCAGCAGCCAACTAACCGGGACACTAATTAATGAAAAACTGTTTTTT
NA	TRBV13	14	TRBJ1-6	once	CASSFGGSNSPLHF	TGTGCCAGCAGCTTTGGGGGGAGTAATTCACCCCTCCACTTT
NA	TRBV20-1	15	TRBJ1-1	NA	CSASLVRVMNTEAFF	TGCAGTGCTAGTCTAGTCAGGGTCATGAACACTGAAGCTTTCTTT
NA	TRBV1	15	TRBJ2-3	NA	CTSSSGLEGTDTQYF	TGCACCAGCAGCTCCGGACTAGAGGGCACAGATACGCAGTATTTT
NA	TRBV9	13	TRBJ2-3	NA	CASSLAVGDTQYF	TGTGCCAGCAGCCTTGCAGTTGGAGATACGCAGTATTTT
TRBD1	TRBV19	15	TRBJ2-6	NA	CATGTGSTGANVLTF	TGTGCCACCGGGACAGGGTCCACCGGGGCCAACGTCCTGACTTTC
TRBD1	TRBV29-1	14	TRBJ1-2	NA	CSVGSGTGAYGYTF	TGCAGCGTTGGGTCGGGGACAGGAGCCTATGGCTACACCTTC
NA	TRBV6-2/TRBV6-3	13	TRBJ1-1	NA	CASSLNPEGKAFF	TGTGCCAGCAGTTTAAATCCGGAGGGAAAAGCTTTCTTT
TRBD2	TRBV2	16	TRBJ2-5	NA	CASKTSGTQSQETQYF	TGTGCCAGCAAGACTAGCGGGACTCAATCCCAAGAGACCCAGTACTTC
TRBD2	TRBV7-2	17	TRBJ2-5	NA	CASSFAGTSGGQETQYF	TGTGCCAGCAGTTTCGCCGGGACTAGCGGGGGGCAAGAGACCCAGTACTTC
TRBD2	TRBV6-1	16	TRBJ2-7	NA	CASSELSASGTYEQYF	TGTGCCAGCAGTGAACTCTCGGCTAGCGGGACCTACGAGCAGTACTTC
NA	TRBV9	15	TRBJ1-2	NA	CASSSRLGLNYGYTF	TGTGCCAGCAGCTCTAGGCTGGGTCTTAACTATGGCTACACCTTC
TRBD1	TRBV25-1	14	TRBJ1-1	NA	CASSDHRGNTEAFF	TGTGCCAGCAGTGATCACAGGGGGAACACTGAAGCTTTCTTT
TRBD1	TRBV19	15	TRBJ1-5	NA	CASTRTGKEGQPQHF	TGTGCCAGTACCAGGACAGGGAAAGAGGGTCAGCCCCAGCATTTT
NA	TRBV4-1	15	TRBJ2-1	NA	CASSPGIRGTFEQFF	TGCGCCAGCAGCCCGGGGATCAGAGGGACATTTGAGCAGTTCTTC
NA	TRBV2	13	TRBJ2-1	NA	CASSEGYGGNEFF	TGTGCCAGCAGTGAAGGGTACGGGGGTAACGAGTTCTTC
TRBD1	TRBV10-3	16	TRBJ1-3	once	CAISERTGGFGNTIYF	TGTGCCATCAGTGAGCGGACAGGGGGCTTCGGAAACACCATATATTTT
NA	TRBV7-2	12	TRBJ1-5	NA	CASSLVRQAQHF	TGTGCCAGCAGCCTGGTTCGACAGGCCCAGCATTTT
TRBD2	TRBV7-2	16	TRBJ2-3	NA	CASSELAGGRTDTQYF	TGTGCCAGCAGCGAACTAGCGGGGGGACGCACAGATACGCAGTATTTT
TRBD2	TRBV28	15	TRBJ2-3	few	CASSTSGGHTDTQYF	TGTGCCAGCAGTACTAGCGGGGGCCACACAGATACGCAGTATTTT
TRBD2	TRBV7-6	15	TRBJ2-5	NA	CASSLGTSSVDTQYF	TGTGCCAGCAGCTTAGGGACTAGCTCGGTGGACACCCAGTACTTC
NA	TRBV4-3	16	TRBJ1-5	NA	CASSQESGGSNQPQHF	TGCGCCAGCAGCCAGGAATCCGGGGGGTCCAATCAGCCCCAGCATTTT
NA	TRBV7-8	16	TRBJ2-1	NA	CASSLVRGRGGNEQFF	TGTGCCAGCAGCTTAGTTAGGGGTAGGGGAGGCAATGAGCAGTTCTTC
NA	TRBV19	16	TRBJ1-5	NA	CASSPPGQVKHQPQHF	TGTGCCAGTAGTCCACCGGGACAAGTAAAGCATCAGCCCCAGCATTTT
NA	TRBV5-1	15	TRBJ2-3	NA	CASSLARTESDTQYF	TGCGCCAGCAGCTTGGCCAGGACAGAATCCGATACGCAGTATTTT
NA	TRBV3-1/TRBV3-2	18	TRBJ1-1	NA	CASSHRPQGRRGRTEAFF	TGTGCCAGCAGCCATCGCCCGCAGGGTCGGCGGGGTAGGACTGAAGCTTTCTTT
NA	TRBV30	11	TRBJ1-2	NA	CAWRYRAGYTF	TGTGCCTGGAGGTACAGGGCTGGCTACACCTTC
TRBD1	TRBV27	15	TRBJ1-1	NA	CASNLQLSRTGPAFF	TGTGCCAGCAACCTCCAATTATCGCGGACAGGGCCTGCTTTCTTT
NA	TRBV19	13	TRBJ1-5	once	CASSGHTNQPQHF	TGTGCCAGTAGTGGACACACAAATCAGCCCCAGCATTTT
NA	TRBV9	15	TRBJ1-1	NA	CASSVLSSRNTEAFF	TGTGCCAGCAGCGTACTGAGCTCACGAAACACTGAAGCTTTCTTT
NA	TRBV5-1	16	TRBJ1-3	NA	CASSLSESRVGNTIYF	TGCGCCAGCAGCTTAAGCGAGAGCCGGGTTGGAAACACCATATATTTT
TRBD2	TRBV3-1/TRBV3-2	14	TRBJ2-5	few	CASSETSGVGTQYF	TGTGCCAGCAGTGAGACTAGCGGGGTCGGGACCCAGTACTTC
TRBD1	TRBV6-1	16	TRBJ2-7	NA	CASSEPWTGEIYEQYF	TGTGCCAGCAGTGAACCCTGGACAGGGGAGATCTACGAGCAGTACTTC
TRBD1	TRBV4-1	17	TRBJ1-1	NA	CASSQGGTGVENTEAFF	TGCGCCAGCAGCCAAGGGGGGACAGGCGTAGAGAATACTGAAGCTTTCTTT
NA	TRBV6-4	14	TRBJ2-3	few	CASSSVPYTDTQYF	TGTGCCAGCAGTTCCGTTCCCTACACAGATACGCAGTATTTT
NA	TRBV6-5	15	TRBJ2-1	NA	CPSTPTTLLRHEQFF	TGTCCCAGCACGCCCACGACTCTACTTAGGCATGAGCAGTTCTTC
NA	TRBV28	11	TRBJ1-4	NA	CASTSNEKLFF	TGTGCCAGCACCTCTAATGAAAAACTGTTTTTT
TRBD1	TRBV12-3/TRBV12-4	12	TRBJ1-2	NA	CASRPTGGGYTF	TGTGCCAGCAGGCCGACAGGGGGTGGCTACACCTTC
NA	TRBV3-1/TRBV3-2	15	TRBJ2-7	NA	CASSQDPSASAGPSF	TGTGCCAGCAGCCAAGATCCCTCGGCCTCGGCAGGCCCGAGCTTC
TRBD2	TRBV6-2/TRBV6-3	16	TRBJ2-7	once	CASSSSRASGTYEQYF	TGTGCCAGCAGTTCATCTCGGGCTAGCGGGACATACGAGCAGTACTTC
NA	TRBV9	14	TRBJ2-6	once	CASSANSGANVLTF	TGTGCCAGCAGCGCTAACTCTGGGGCCAACGTCCTGACTTTC
NA	TRBV28	12	TRBJ2-1	NA	CASSWALNEQFF	TGTGCCAGCAGTTGGGCCCTCAATGAGCAGTTCTTC
NA	TRBV11-2	12	TRBJ1-1	NA	CASEDRRDEAFF	TGTGCCAGTGAAGACAGGAGAGACGAAGCTTTCTTT